One sample yielded the 3 T cell receptor beta chains listed below, sequenced in a study of patients and donors after allogeneic stem cell transplantation. TCRdb re-called the RT-PCR reads through MiXCR, storing one row per CDR3 protein. Among 200,000 to 250,000 distinct CDR3 sequences listed, less than 15% were seen once. Sequenced: blood, either unsorted or a sorted T cell fraction (not recorded which). The receptors originated from a human donor who was either an allogeneic HSCT recipient or a stem cell or donor lymphocyte infusion donor (not recorded which). It is not recorded whose cells these are; they may come from a transplant donor.

This clonotype was observed a few times. The chain has TRBV9 and TRBJ2-3, with 8 bases fitting TRBD2. Unmatched junction bases numbered 4, after V lost 6 bases and J lost 1 base. This CDR3 spans 14 amino acids. Germline V CDR1 and CDR2: SGDLS, YYNGEE. CDR3 in amino acids: CASNAGGRTDTQYF. The CDR3 nucleotides read TGTGCCAGCAACGCGGGAGGCCGCACAGATACGCAGTATTTT.

There are a few counts of this clonotype. This rearrangement joins TRBV12-3 or TRBV12-4 to TRBJ1-5, with TRBD1 as a possible D gene (6 bases). This CDR3 has 14 amino acids. Trimming cost V 7 bases and J 6 bases, with 16 bases left between them. CDR3 nucleotide sequence: TGTGCCAGCACCCCCACAGGGATGGGTCAGCCCCAGCATTTT. This codes for CASTPTGMGQPQHF.

The rearrangement links TRBV4-2 to TRBJ2-3; the match to TRBD2 covers 8 bases. This CDR3 comprises 17 residues. Germline-derived CDR1 and CDR2 are LGHNA and YNFKEQ. V was pared by 0 bases and J by 1 base, with 6 bases of the junction left unmatched. The chain's CDR3 is CASSQEIAGGGTDTQYF. DNA for the CDR3: TGTGCCAGCAGCCAAGAAATCGCGGGGGGCGGCACAGATACGCAGTATTTT.